The 27 T cell receptor beta chains below all came from one sample that was sequenced in a study of blood T cell repertoires in COVID-19. Method: immunoSEQ multiplex PCR; TCRdb's copy keeps in-frame clones and lacks some. The table shows 350,000 to 500,000 clones, with around nine tenths occurring only once. Sequencing input: PBMCs or T cells enriched from blood (not recorded which). These TCRs come from a young woman who had been exposed to COVID-19.

The chain carries TRBV4-1 and TRBJ2-7; TRBD1 might be the D (6 bases). This CDR3 region has 14 residues. Between the trimmed V and J ends, which lost 5 bases and 3 bases, there was a span of 14 bases. CDR1 is MGHRA, CDR2 YSYEKL, per germline. In DNA form, the CDR3 reads TGCGCCAGCAGCTCGCCCGGACAGTTCTACGAGCAGTACTTC. Amino acid sequence: CASSSPGQFYEQYF.

This clone was counted only a few times. This chain connects TRBV29-1 to TRBJ1-2, with D possibly matching TRBD1 (5 bases). The germline CDR1 and CDR2 sequences are SQVTM and ANQGSEA. There are 15 residues in the CDR3. Between the trimmed V and J ends, which lost 4 bases and 8 bases, there was a span of 23 bases. CDR3: CSVAGGVADSGGYTF. The CDR3 DNA reads TGCAGCGTTGCTGGAGGGGTGGCCGACTCGGGAGGCTACACCTTC.

This chain joins TRBV3-1 (or the pseudogene TRBV3-2) and TRBJ2-7, with 7 bases identical to TRBD2. V shed 4 bases, J shed 6 bases, and the junction held 12 bases outside the gene matches. The CDR3 extends over 15 amino acids. In germline, CDR1 is LGHDT, CDR2 YNNKEL (reference sequence). The CDR3 sequence is CASSRGGVWTGEQYF. The CDR3 DNA reads TGTGCCAGCAGCCGGGGGGGAGTCTGGACTGGCGAGCAGTACTTC.

The gene calls are TRBV19 and TRBJ1-1, with no clear D. The CDR3 is 13 residues long. V shed 4 bases and J shed 5 bases, with 11 bases lying between them. Germline V gene data show CDR1 as LNHDA and CDR2 as SQIVND (reference sequence). The chain's CDR3 is CASSRGGVTEAFF. The CDR3 region has the DNA TGTGCCAGTAGTAGAGGCGGGGTAACTGAAGCTTTCTTT.

This chain uses TRBV18 with TRBJ2-7, with TRBD2 matching 7 bases. V trimming: 3 bases; J trimming: 3 bases; junction bases outside the gene matches: 8. The CDR3 contains 15 residues. The germline gives CDR1 KGHSH, CDR2 LQKENI. The CDR3 DNA follows: TGTGCCAGCTCACCTTCGGCTAGCGGTAGCTACGAGCAGTACTTC. It yields the protein CASSPSASGSYEQYF.

This clone has just one count. J is TRBJ2-7 and V is TRBV29-1; a possible D gene is TRBD1 (6 bases). CDR3 length: 13 residues. Per the germline V gene, CDR1 is SQVTM and CDR2 is ANQGSEA. Deletions cut 4 bases from V and 4 bases from J, with 14 bases between. CDR3 DNA: TGCAGCGTTGTTTGGGACATAGCATACGAGCAGTACTTC. Protein: CSVVWDIAYEQYF.

DNA of the CDR3: TGTGCCAGCAGCTTCCCTACCGGTTACCAAGAGACCCAGTACTTC. Translated, it gives CASSFPTGYQETQYF. The chain joins TRBV5-6 to TRBJ2-5; no clear D gene. V lost 2 bases, J lost 0 bases, and 11 bases lay in between. The CDR3 spans 15 residues. Germline CDR1 is SGHDT and CDR2 is YYEEEE.

The rearrangement joins TRBV19 to TRBJ2-7; D not resolved. The CDR3 runs 14 residues. The V gene lost 1 base and the J gene lost 0 bases, with 7 bases spanning the gap. Germline V gene sequence: CDR1 LNHDA, CDR2 SQIVND (reference sequence). CDR3 region: CASSIALFSYEQYF. For the CDR3, the DNA is TGTGCCAGTAGTATAGCGTTATTCTCCTACGAGCAGTACTTC.

This clone came up once. V usage is TRBV5-1 and J usage is TRBJ1-6; 10 bases are a match to TRBD1. V shed 1 base, J shed 10 bases, and the junction held 5 bases outside the gene matches. The CDR3 length is 15 residues. Germline V CDR1 and CDR2: SGHRS, YFSETQ. CDR3 residues: CASSLSGQGRSPLHF. CDR3 nucleotides: TGCGCCAGCAGCTTGTCGGGACAGGGGCGATCACCCCTCCACTTT.

V gene TRBV7-8 combines with J gene TRBJ2-5; D possibly corresponds to TRBD2 (5 bases). Germline V gives CDR1 SGHVS, CDR2 FQNEAQ. The CDR3 totals 14 residues. With 5 bases removed from V and 1 base from J, the gap between germline ends came to 11 bases. The CDR3 sequence is CASSTRTLQETQYF. As DNA, the CDR3 is TGTGCCAGCAGCACGCGGACTCTCCAAGAGACCCAGTACTTC.

V gene TRBV27 combines with J gene TRBJ1-5; D ambiguous. The CDR3 extends over 16 amino acids. V was pared by 6 bases and J by 6 bases, with 21 bases between. Germline V lookup: CDR1 MNHEY, CDR2 SMNVEV (reference sequence). This chain's CDR3 is CASSSQRAGYGQPQHF. DNA of the CDR3: TGTGCCAGCAGCTCCCAACGTGCGGGGTACGGTCAGCCCCAGCATTTT.

This chain connects TRBV3-1 (or the pseudogene TRBV3-2) to TRBJ2-6; D is uncertain. The V end lost 5 bases, the J end lost 1 base, and 6 bases lay between the germline ends. The CDR3 length is 14 residues. Germline CDR1 reads LGHDT; CDR2 reads YNNKEL (reference sequence). DNA of the CDR3: TGTGCCAGCAGCGACTTTTCTGGGGCCAACGTCCTGACTTTC. Its protein product is CASSDFSGANVLTF.

The V gene is TRBV28, the J gene TRBJ1-3; D unresolved. V was clipped by 8 bases and J by 3 bases, with 14 bases between them. CDR3 length: 14 residues. Germline assignment: CDR1 MDHEN and CDR2 SYDVKM. The CDR3 coding sequence is TGTGCCAGCGGAGAGCTCTTGGGTGGAAACACCATATATTTT. Translating gives CASGELLGGNTIYF.

At least ten counts were recorded for this clone. V usage is TRBV4-2 and J usage is TRBJ2-7, with 7 nucleotides matching TRBD1. Germline V gene lookup returns CDR1 LGHNA and CDR2 YNFKEQ. Trimming cost V 1 base and J 0 bases; bases outside gene matches: 9. The CDR3 runs 17 residues. CDR3: CASSQGSGPGGSYEQYF. DNA for the CDR3: TGTGCCAGCAGCCAAGGGTCGGGACCAGGGGGCTCCTACGAGCAGTACTTC.

The chain combines TRBV9 with TRBJ2-3; D remains ambiguous. Per germline, CDR1 SGDLS and CDR2 YYNGEE. The CDR3 is 12 amino acids. V lost 1 base, J lost 5 bases, and 5 bases lay in between. Here the CDR3 DNA reads TGTGCCAGCAGCGTATCTCTAGATACGCAGTATTTT. This encodes CASSVSLDTQYF. Filled out from reference TRBV9 and TRBJ2-3, the complete variable domain reads DSGVTQTPKHLITATGQRVTLRCSPRSGDLSVYWYQQSLDQGLQFLIQYYNGEERAKGNILERFSAQQFPDLHSELNLSSLELGDSALYFCASSVSLDTQYFGPGTRLTVL.

The chain recombines TRBV4-1 with TRBJ1-5, with 7 bases lining up with TRBD1. Germline assignment: CDR1 MGHRA and CDR2 YSYEKL. The CDR3 runs 16 residues. The V and J ends lost 0 bases and 5 bases, in that order; junction bases with no gene match: 7. The CDR3 loop is CASSQERGLGDQPQHF. The DNA of the CDR3 is TGCGCCAGCAGCCAAGAAAGGGGGCTGGGAGATCAGCCCCAGCATTTT.

The V gene is TRBV9, the J gene TRBJ1-1; the D gene is possibly TRBD1 (5 bases). Trimming took 4 bases from V and 0 from J, leaving 7 bases between them. The CDR3 length is 13 residues. CDR1 SGDLS and CDR2 YYNGEE come from the germline V gene. CDR3 sequence reads: CASSPGLNTEAFF. CDR3 in DNA: TGTGCCAGCAGCCCAGGGTTGAACACTGAAGCTTTCTTT.

The chain links TRBV29-1 to TRBJ1-2, with 8 positions matching TRBD1. The germline V gene has CDR1 SQVTM and CDR2 ANQGSEA. The CDR3 length is 12 residues. The J segment lost 4 bases and the V segment lost 6 bases, leaving 4 bases of the junction unmatched. CDR3 amino acids: CSVGQGVYGYTF. In DNA, the CDR3 is TGCAGCGTCGGACAGGGTGTCTATGGCTACACCTTC.

The rearrangement links TRBV25-1 to TRBJ2-3; TRBD2 agrees at 7 bases. Trimming took 4 bases from V and 2 from J; bases not matched to a gene: 3. Looked up from germline, CDR1 is MGHDK and CDR2 is SYGVNS. The CDR3 loop spans 14 amino acids. CDR3 bases: TGTGCCAGCAGTGGGGGACTATCCACAGATACGCAGTATTTT. Protein: CASSGGLSTDTQYF.

Written as DNA, the CDR3 is TGTGCCACCAGTGTAACACGCACAGATACGCAGTATTTT. Translated: CATSVTRTDTQYF. J is TRBJ2-3 and V is TRBV24-1; no reliable D call. V dropped 5 bases and J dropped 1 base, with 6 bases sitting between them. This CDR3 is built from 13 residues. Germline CDR1 KGHDR, CDR2 SFDVKD.

The chain recombines TRBV2 with TRBJ2-5, with D perhaps matching TRBD2 (5 bases). With 6 bases removed from V and 5 bases from J, the gap between germline ends came to 16 bases. CDR1 is SNHLY and CDR2 is FYNNEI in the germline V gene. This CDR3 has 14 residues. The chain's CDR3 is CASRSSARVETQYF. The CDR3 coding sequence is TGTGCCAGCAGAAGTAGCGCGCGGGTGGAGACCCAGTACTTC.

The chain uses TRBV27 and TRBJ1-1, with D perhaps matching TRBD1 (6 bases). The CDR3 length is 17 residues. The germline V gene has CDR1 MNHEY and CDR2 SMNVEV (reference sequence). Trimming removed 2 bases at V and 0 bases at J, with 16 bases between. The CDR3 loop reads CASSLISRGAMNTEAFF. The CDR3 DNA is TGTGCCAGCAGTTTAATTTCCCGGGGGGCTATGAACACTGAAGCTTTCTTT.

This chain links TRBV20-1 with TRBJ2-7; 7 bases agree with TRBD2. The CDR3 is made up of 11 amino acids. CDR1 is DFQATT and CDR2 is SNEGSKA in the germline V gene (reference sequence). The ends lost 0 bases at V and 7 bases at J; junction bases unmatched: 0. The CDR3 coding sequence is TGCAGTGCTAGAGACGGGAGGGAGCAGTACTTC. This gives the protein CSARDGREQYF.

The chain joins TRBV28 to TRBJ2-5; 11 bases agree with TRBD2. Germline-derived CDR1 and CDR2 are MDHEN and SYDVKM. The junction had 7 bases not matched to a gene; V was cut back by 4 bases and J by 3 bases. This CDR3 has 16 residues. The CDR3 DNA follows: TGTGCCAGCAGTTCAAGACTAGCGGGATACGAAGAGACCCAGTACTTC. Amino acid sequence: CASSSRLAGYEETQYF.

J is TRBJ2-5 and V is TRBV7-8, with 8 bases matching TRBD1. There are 17 residues in the CDR3. V was clipped by 1 base and J by 2 bases; unmatched bases: 9. Per germline, CDR1 SGHVS and CDR2 FQNEAQ. The CDR3 coding sequence is TGTGCCAGCAGCTTAGACGAACCAGGGGGCCCGCAAGAGACCCAGTACTTC. Encoded protein: CASSLDEPGGPQETQYF. Variable domain in full (rest from reference TRBV7-8 and TRBJ2-5): GAGVSQSPRYKVAKRGQDVALRCDPISGHVSLFWYQQALGQGPEFLTYFQNEAQLDKSGLPSDRFFAERPEGSVSTLKIQRTQQEDSAVYLCASSLDEPGGPQETQYFGPGTRLLVL.

The chain couples TRBV5-8 to TRBJ2-3, with 7 bases identical to TRBD1. The length of the CDR3 is 16 residues. The V gene end was trimmed by 5 bases and the J gene end by 5 bases; junction bases not matched to a gene: 14. Per the germline V gene, CDR1 is SGHTS and CDR2 is YDEGEE. DNA for the CDR3: TGTGCCAGCAGGCCCCAGGGGGTGATACGGAGAGATACGCAGTATTTT. This sequence encodes CASRPQGVIRRDTQYF.

This chain links TRBV7-2 with TRBJ1-2; D unclear. The germline gives CDR1 SGHTA, CDR2 FQGNSA. The CDR3 consists of 16 residues. V lost 1 base and J lost 2, with 14 bases in between. CDR3 sequence: CASSLGRQAGNYGYTF. The CDR3 region has the DNA TGTGCCAGCAGCTTAGGGCGTCAGGCTGGGAACTATGGCTACACCTTC.